These T cell receptor beta chains were read from a single sample in a study of neurological immune-mediated disorders. From the 5' RACE reads, TCRdb called clonotypes with MiXCR, one entry per CDR3 protein. Here the sample spans about 59,000 distinct CDR3 sequences, roughly 4% being singletons. What was sequenced was PBMCs. These receptors were obtained from a woman aged 50 to 65 with multiple sclerosis. Each CDR3 is given with its conserved first and last residue.

>TRBV6-6|TRBJ1-1
CASSWVLTEAFF
>TRBV6-6|TRBJ2-3
CASSYPSTGYFRDTQYF
>TRBV7-2|TRBJ2-2
CASSLAGLAGGFTGELFF
>TRBV7-9|TRBJ2-6
CASSLNSGANVLTF
>TRBV14|TRBJ1-2
CASSQGGGYGYTF
>TRBV4-3|TRBJ2-1
CASSQSGLAGDEQFF
>TRBV29-1|TRBJ1-1
CSVGLTANTEAFF
>TRBV6-6|TRBJ2-5
CASKYSQETQYF
>TRBV7-3|TRBJ1-5
CASTSRPQHF
>TRBV30|TRBJ2-3
CAWTGGADTQYF
>TRBV9|TRBJ2-5
CASSAQGQTMETQYF
>TRBV12-3/TRBV12-4|TRBJ1-1
CASSLKESNTEAFF
>TRBV20-1|TRBJ1-2
CSARDSLDDGYTF
>TRBV20-1|TRBJ1-1
CSASWDRGIF
>TRBV11-1|TRBJ2-1
CASSPLTRSLDEQFF
>TRBV10-3|TRBJ2-1
CAISGTSTSNEQFF
>TRBV5-6|TRBJ1-2
CASSLDHIFYGYTF
>TRBV20-1|TRBJ1-4
CSARPTGVPSEKLFF
>TRBV7-9|TRBJ2-5
CASSPPRGAGAETQYF
>TRBV3-1|TRBJ2-2
CASSRDRRSTGELFF
>TRBV4-2|TRBJ2-1
CASSQTPAGYNEQFF
>TRBV21-1|TRBJ1-1
CASSKGPAGVNTEAFF
>TRBV5-1|TRBJ2-3
CASSLGATDTQYF
>TRBV20-1|TRBJ2-1
CSARAPGLAPEQFF
>TRBV28|TRBJ2-2
CASITNTGELFF
>TRBV7-9|TRBJ2-1
CASSLSPIPYNEQFF
>TRBV20-1|TRBJ1-6
CSAISKGRGSPLHF
>TRBV9|TRBJ1-4
CASSVSGQAVGEKLFF
>TRBV20-1|TRBJ1-4
CSAREAGSKLFF
>TRBV20-1|TRBJ2-7
CSVRRERGGSHEQYF
>TRBV27|TRBJ1-1
CASSRSRVPFTEAFF
>TRBV10-3|TRBJ1-5
CAIRKDRGGNQPQHF
>TRBV28|TRBJ2-1
CASSLTGQYNEQFF
>TRBV2|TRBJ1-4
CASRNDASFNEKLFF
>TRBV12-3/TRBV12-4|TRBJ2-1
CASSARGEQFF
>TRBV7-3|TRBJ2-3
CASRKIGGDTQYF
>TRBV20-1|TRBJ2-1
CSASPHGSYNEQFF
>TRBV18|TRBJ2-5
CASSPGLWVQETQYF
>TRBV20-1|TRBJ2-4
CSARVGGILAKNIQYF